These 14 T cell receptor beta chains were all obtained from the same sample, sequenced in a study of OX40 agonist ivuxolimab in advanced cancers. Assay: immunoSEQ multiplex PCR; the TCRdb copy retains only in-frame clones and omits some. The profile shows around 66,000 clones, more than 80% of them singletons. Sequencing was performed on CD4+ or CD8+ T cells sorted from blood, taken in a trial of the OX40 agonist ivuxolimab. These receptors all come from an adult with an advanced solid tumor such as melanoma, head and neck, liver or kidney cancer.

The J gene is TRBJ2-7, the V gene TRBV19; 9 nucleotides agree with TRBD2. Trimming removed 6 bases from V and 6 bases from J; junction bases left unmatched: 12. The CDR3 sequence is 15 residues long. CDR1 is LNHDA, CDR2 SQIVND, per germline (reference sequence). The CDR3 loop is CASSRGRGVLSEQYF. CDR3 coding DNA: TGTGCCAGTAGCCGCGGGAGGGGGGTATTGTCCGAGCAGTACTTC.

A remark on this clone: A read error may produce the germline difference seen at one junction end. V is TRBV7-7 and J is TRBJ2-1; TRBD1 agrees at 7 bases. The CDR3 extends over 15 amino acids. Germline values: CDR1 SSHAT, CDR2 FNYEAQ (reference sequence). In DNA, the CDR3 is TGTGCTAGCAGCTTGGGGACAGCCGACTACAATGAGCAGTTCTTC. This encodes CASSLGTADYNEQFF.

V gene TRBV7-9 combines with J gene TRBJ1-1; no definite D call. The CDR3 sequence is 13 residues long. V dropped 1 base and J dropped 1 base, with 4 bases sitting between them. CDR1 is SEHNR, CDR2 FQNEAQ, per germline (reference sequence). CDR3 region: CASSLEQNTEAFF. DNA of the CDR3: TGTGCCAGCAGCTTAGAACAGAACACTGAAGCTTTCTTT.

The chain combines TRBV7-9 with TRBJ2-1; TRBD1 matches at 8 bases. The V gene end was trimmed by 5 bases and the J gene end by 8 bases; junction bases not matched to a gene: 17. From germline, CDR1 is SEHNR and CDR2 FQNEAQ (reference sequence). The CDR3 length is 17 residues. DNA of the CDR3: TGTGCCAGCAGCCCCCCCTGGGCAGGGGGCAGTTTCGATGAGCAGTTCTTC. Its protein is CASSPPWAGGSFDEQFF.

V is TRBV10-3 and J is TRBJ2-3, with 8 bases identical to TRBD2. V was pared by 2 bases and J by 2 bases, with 3 bases of the junction left unmatched. The CDR3 spans 15 residues. The V gene's germline CDR1 is ENHRY and CDR2 SYGVKD. The CDR3 here is CAISEREGPTDTQYF. The DNA for the CDR3 is TGTGCCATCAGTGAGCGGGAGGGCCCCACAGATACGCAGTATTTT.

In this sample, this clone turned up once. The rearrangement uses TRBV5-1 and TRBJ2-5, with 7 bases lining up with TRBD1. V was clipped by 0 bases and J by 4 bases; unmatched bases: 6. The CDR3 has 15 residues. Germline CDR1 reads SGHRS; CDR2 reads YFSETQ. Here the CDR3 DNA reads TGCGCCAGCAGCTTGGCCTGGGGACAGTCAGAGACCCAGTACTTC. Its translation is CASSLAWGQSETQYF.

This chain joins TRBV6-1 and TRBJ1-2, with TRBD1 as a possible D gene (5 bases). From germline, CDR1 is MNHNS and CDR2 SASEGT. The CDR3 runs to 14 residues. Trimming removed 4 bases at V and 1 base at J, with 10 bases between. In nucleotides, the CDR3 is TGTGCCAGCAGTGGGTGGGGGATTAACTATGGCTACACCTTC. This codes for CASSGWGINYGYTF.

The genes are TRBV7-9 and TRBJ2-3; the D gene could be TRBD1 or TRBD2 (5 bases each). The germline V and J ends were trimmed by 1 base and 0 bases, with 5 bases remaining between them. CDR1 is SEHNR, CDR2 FQNEAQ, per germline (reference sequence). The CDR3 has 14 residues. The chain's CDR3 is CASSLGDSTDTQYF. CDR3 DNA: TGTGCCAGCAGCTTAGGGGACAGCACAGATACGCAGTATTTT.

This CDR3 reads CASSYGSGSNPQPQHF. For the CDR3, the DNA is TGTGCCAGCAGTTACGGGTCAGGGTCAAACCCTCAGCCCCAGCATTTT. V and J are TRBV6-5 and TRBJ1-5, with D possibly matching TRBD1 (5 bases). Germline loops: CDR1 MNHEY, CDR2 SVGAGI. The CDR3 is 16 residues long. Trimming removed 2 bases at V and 6 bases at J, with 17 bases between.

The V and J genes are TRBV18 and TRBJ1-1; D may be TRBD1 (5 bases). Germline V gene data show CDR1 as KGHSH and CDR2 as LQKENI. V was trimmed by 2 bases and J by 7 bases, leaving 11 bases between them. The CDR3 spans 13 residues. CDR3 in DNA: TGTGCCAGCTCACCAGGGACGGGGATTGAAGCTTTCTTT. The encoded protein is CASSPGTGIEAFF.

The rearrangement joins TRBV18 to TRBJ1-5, with a possible D match to TRBD1 (6 bases). Germline V gene lookup returns CDR1 KGHSH and CDR2 LQKENI. V gave up 6 bases and J gave up 5 bases, with 17 bases separating them. This CDR3 is built from 15 residues. This CDR3 reads CASSSGAGVDQPQHF. Here the CDR3 DNA reads TGTGCCAGCTCCTCAGGGGCAGGGGTGGATCAGCCCCAGCATTTT.

The chain carries TRBV7-3 and TRBJ2-2; D is uncertain. The CDR3 spans 13 residues. V was clipped by 4 bases and J by 1 base, with 4 bases between them. Germline V gene sequence: CDR1 SGHTA, CDR2 FQGTGA. In DNA form, the CDR3 reads TGTGCCAGCAGCTCTATGAACACCGGGGAGCTGTTTTTT. It is translated as CASSSMNTGELFF. Combining the CDR3 with reference TRBV7-3 and TRBJ2-2 gives the whole variable domain GAGVSQTPSNKVTEKGKYVELRCDPISGHTALYWYRQSLGQGPEFLIYFQGTGAADDSGLPNDRFFAVRPEGSVSTLKIQRTERGDSAVYLCASSSMNTGELFFGEGSRLTVL.

J is TRBJ2-5 and V is TRBV11-2; no firm D call. V was shortened by 3 bases and J by 5 bases, with 10 bases between the two germline ends. There are 13 residues in the CDR3. Germline lookup yields CDR1 SGHAT and CDR2 FQNNGV. The CDR3 loop is CASSLTLEETQYF. The CDR3 region has the DNA TGTGCCAGCAGCTTGACCCTGGAGGAGACCCAGTACTTC.

The chain has TRBV15 and TRBJ2-7; 10 nucleotides align to TRBD1. With 5 bases clipped from V and 2 bases from J, the junction kept 6 bases outside the gene matches. Germline V lookup: CDR1 LNHNV, CDR2 YYDKDF (reference sequence). The CDR3 contains 15 residues. Here the CDR3 reads CATSVSGQGTYEQYF. The CDR3 coding sequence is TGTGCCACCAGCGTTTCGGGACAGGGGACCTACGAGCAGTACTTC.